This T cell receptor beta chain was identified in a study of OX40 agonist ivuxolimab in advanced cancers. This clone was found a few times. Data came from immunoSEQ multiplex PCR; TCRdb stores just in-frame clones and leaves some out. The profile shows under 75,000 clones, roughly four fifths of them singletons. V was clipped by 4 bases and J by 3 bases; unmatched bases: 7. In germline, CDR1 is SGHTA, CDR2 FQGTGA. There are 15 residues in the CDR3. Blood sampling took place at baseline, cycle 4 day 1, and cycle 7 day 1. This rearrangement joins TRBV7-3 to TRBJ2-7; TRBD1 aligns across 9 bases. The input for sequencing was CD4+ or CD8+ T cells sorted from blood, taken in a trial of the OX40 agonist ivuxolimab. This receptor was identified in an adult with an advanced solid tumor such as melanoma, head and neck, liver or kidney cancer. For the CDR3, the DNA is TGTGCCAGCAGCTCCCCAGACAGGGGGGACTACGAGCAGTACTTC. Translated, it gives CASSSPDRGDYEQYF.